The source of this T cell receptor beta chain is a study of blood T cell repertoires in COVID-19. Study context: The United States, Italy and Spain were the sources of the acute and convalescent COVID-19 samples. T cells, B-cell-depleted T cells, or PBMCs supplied cDNA or gDNA.

Germline-derived CDR1 and CDR2 are ENHRY and SYGVKD. This CDR3 spans 13 amino acids. V gave up 3 bases and J gave up 7 bases; unmatched junction bases: 6. Source study methods: Reference gene primer amplification in the assay estimated nucleated cell counts. Data came from immunoSEQ multiplex PCR; TCRdb stores just in-frame clones and leaves some out. The V and J calls and the clone size are those of that table, but D and trimming were determined from the DNA. The data contain over 100,000 clones, approximately 90% of them seen just once; the ten biggest clones take up around 2%. This chain links TRBV10-3 with TRBJ2-7; 7 nucleotides align to TRBD2. The TCR sequence derives from a man aged 45-65 years with active COVID-19. The sample comprised peripheral blood. DNA for the CDR3: TGTGCCATCAGTGATCACGGGGAGGGAGAGCAGTACTTC. It translates to CAISDHGEGEQYF.